The 12 T cell receptor beta chains listed next were all sequenced from one sample in a study of cytomegalovirus exposure and HLA in healthy donors. The primer mix had 60 Vbeta and 13 Jbeta primers. Some clones are missing from TCRdb's copy, which holds only in-frame ones; the method was immunoSEQ multiplex PCR. The sample has over 30,000 clones, 55% to 80% seen once. The sequenced sample consisted of PBMCs. These receptors were collected from a man in his forties in good health and CMV-seropositive.

This clone was observed a few times. The chain is built from TRBV13 and TRBJ2-4; TRBD2 is a possible D gene (6 bases). CDR1 PRHDT and CDR2 FYEKMQ come from the germline V gene (reference sequence). This CDR3 has 15 residues. Trimming cost V 6 bases and J 0 bases, with 12 bases left between them. This CDR3 reads CASRNGGLAKNIQYF. The CDR3 DNA reads as TGTGCCAGCAGGAACGGAGGGCTAGCCAAAAACATTCAGTACTTC. The variable domain in full, with the rest retrieved from reference TRBV13 and TRBJ2-4, is AAGVIQSPRHLIKEKRETATLKCYPIPRHDTVYWYQQGPGQDPQFLISFYEKMQSDKGSIPDRFSAQQFSDYHSELNMSSLELGDSALYFCASRNGGLAKNIQYFGAGTRLSVL.

The chain has TRBV29-1 and TRBJ1-2; D not certain. V lost 3 bases to trimming and J lost 5 bases, with 4 bases between them. Germline CDR1 is SQVTM and CDR2 is ANQGSEA. CDR3 length: 10 amino acids. This CDR3 reads CSVDLYGYTF. CDR3 bases: TGCAGCGTTGACCTTTATGGCTACACCTTC.

The chain couples TRBV19 to TRBJ1-4; 7 nucleotides agree with TRBD1. The germline V gene has CDR1 LNHDA and CDR2 SQIVND (reference sequence). The CDR3 extends over 15 amino acids. J lost 1 base, V lost 5 bases, and 4 bases had no gene match. In DNA form, the CDR3 reads TGTGCCAGTAGTCGGGCAGGGGGAACTAATGAAAAACTGTTTTTT. Protein: CASSRAGGTNEKLFF. The full variable domain, its missing parts supplied by reference TRBV19 and TRBJ1-4, is DGGITQSPKYLFRKEGQNVTLSCEQNLNHDAMYWYRQDPGQGLRLIYYSQIVNDFQKGDIAEGYSVSREKKESFPLTVTSAQKNPTAFYLCASSRAGGTNEKLFFGSGTQLSVL.

The chain joins TRBV5-1 to TRBJ2-7; D gene ambiguous. Germline loops: CDR1 SGHRS, CDR2 YFSETQ. Trimming cost V 3 bases and J 1 base, with 5 bases left between them. CDR3 length equals 12 residues. In DNA, the CDR3 is TGCGCCAGCAGCTCCCAGTCCTACGAGCAGTACTTC. This sequence encodes CASSSQSYEQYF. Looking up the rest from reference TRBV5-1 and TRBJ2-7 gives the full variable domain: KAGVTQTPRYLIKTRGQQVTLSCSPISGHRSVSWYQQTPGQGLQFLFEYFSETQRNKGNFPGRFSGRQFSNSRSEMNVSTLELGDSALYLCASSSQSYEQYFGPGTRLTVT.

The genes are TRBV7-9 and TRBJ2-7, with 9 bases fitting TRBD1. CDR1 is SEHNR, CDR2 FQNEAQ, per germline (reference sequence). This CDR3 has 16 amino acids. V was clipped by 5 bases and J by 1 base; unmatched bases: 9. The CDR3 protein is CASSTKTGGPSYEQYF. The CDR3 DNA reads TGTGCCAGCAGCACCAAGACAGGGGGTCCATCCTACGAGCAGTACTTC.

The V call is TRBV5-1, the J call TRBJ2-5; D not certain. The V end was cut by 6 bases, the J end by 1 base, with 13 bases between. CDR1 is SGHRS, CDR2 YFSETQ, per germline. The CDR3 length is 14 residues. CDR3 nucleotides: TGCGCCAGCAAGATGAGCGTACTCCAAGAGACCCAGTACTTC. Amino acids: CASKMSVLQETQYF.

This rearrangement joins TRBV6-5 to TRBJ2-3; 7 bases align to TRBD2. The CDR3 is 15 amino acids. Looked up from germline, CDR1 is MNHEY and CDR2 is SVGAGI. The junction had 10 bases not matched to a gene; V was cut back by 5 bases and J by 5 bases. CDR3 sequence reads: CASSLLAEVRDTQYF. The CDR3 bases are TGTGCCAGCAGTCTCCTAGCGGAAGTTAGAGATACGCAGTATTTT.

The chain employs TRBV28 and TRBJ2-7; a possible D gene is TRBD2 (5 bases). The V gene lost 5 bases and the J gene lost 1 base, with 15 bases spanning the gap. CDR3 length: 15 amino acids. Germline values: CDR1 MDHEN, CDR2 SYDVKM. CDR3 bases: TGTGCCAGCAGTCTCCGGGATTGGGCGTCCTACGAGCAGTACTTC. Its protein is CASSLRDWASYEQYF.

This clone was counted once. This chain joins TRBV10-3 and TRBJ1-1; a weak D match, TRBD1 (6 bases). The CDR3 loop spans 14 amino acids. CDR1 ENHRY and CDR2 SYGVKD come from the germline V gene. V was trimmed by 4 bases and J by 4 bases, leaving 13 bases between them. For the CDR3, the DNA is TGTGCCATCAGTGGCGGGCAGGGGAGCACTGAAGCTTTCTTT. Translated, it gives CAISGGQGSTEAFF.

The chain has TRBV28 and TRBJ2-7; unclear D gene. V was shortened by 6 bases and J by 1 base, with 19 bases between the two germline ends. Germline assignment: CDR1 MDHEN and CDR2 SYDVKM. The CDR3 loop spans 16 amino acids. As DNA, the CDR3 is TGTGCCAGCAGCCCGGGTGGTGGTGGAGTTTCCTACGAGCAGTACTTC. Residues: CASSPGGGGVSYEQYF.

The rearrangement links TRBV6-6 to TRBJ2-2, with D uncertain. CDR3 length: 12 residues. Per germline, CDR1 MNHNY and CDR2 SVGAGI (reference sequence). V lost 6 bases, J lost 8 bases, and 10 bases lay in between. This CDR3 is CASSQASGELFF. In DNA form, the CDR3 reads TGTGCCAGCAGCCAAGCCTCTGGGGAGCTGTTTTTT.

This rearrangement joins TRBV9 to TRBJ1-1, with unresolved D. CDR1 SGDLS and CDR2 YYNGEE come from the germline V gene. V was cut by 2 bases and J by 3 bases, with 8 bases left in between. The CDR3 has 13 amino acids. Written as DNA, the CDR3 is TGTGCCAGCAGCGTTACTCTGGACACTGAAGCTTTCTTT. Amino acid sequence: CASSVTLDTEAFF.